This T cell receptor beta chain came from a study of molecular identifiers for immune sequencing clone quantification. TCRdb re-called the PCR reads with MiXCR, one entry per CDR3 protein. The sample has about 510,000 distinct CDR3 sequences, about 21% seen once; the top ten hold 0.65% to 0.95%. This clonotype has just a few counts. Sequencing was carried out using naive CD8+ T cells from blood, with Jurkat cell RNA spiked in. The subset denotes: FACS-sorted CD8+CD4-CCR7+CD45RA+ naive T cells. The TCR comes from a human donor in good health. Some libraries in this study had Jurkat cell RNA spiked in.

The CDR3 sequence is CATSLQGYEQFF. Here the CDR3 DNA reads TGTGCCACCAGTCTCCAGGGTTATGAGCAGTTCTTC. The J gene is TRBJ2-1, the V gene TRBV24-1; D is perhaps TRBD1 (5 bases). V lost 6 bases and J 8 bases, leaving 10 bases between the germline ends. Germline lookup yields CDR1 KGHDR and CDR2 SFDVKD. The length of the CDR3 is 12 residues.